These 21 T cell receptor beta chains were sequenced from one sample in a study of control samples from healthy donors and cancer patients. Repertoires were generated with immunoSEQ multiplex PCR, while TCRdb's copy carries only in-frame clones and drops some. Counted here are about 94,000 clones, just over 90% occurring once; the ten biggest clones make up 3% to 4.5%. Sequenced input: blood. These receptors were collected from a woman under 30 in good health.

This rearrangement joins TRBV6-5 to TRBJ1-4; unclear D gene. CDR3 length equals 13 residues. Germline V gene sequence: CDR1 MNHEY, CDR2 SVGAGI. V was trimmed by 7 bases and J by 7 bases, leaving 13 bases between them. For the CDR3, the DNA is TGTGCCAGCACGGGCTTCACGGGTGAAAAACTGTTTTTT. Amino acid sequence: CASTGFTGEKLFF.

The chain links TRBV5-4 to TRBJ2-6; D gene uncertain. V was pared by 1 base and J by 4 bases, with 9 bases between. The germline CDR1 and CDR2 sequences are SGHNT and YYREEE (reference sequence). The CDR3 spans 15 residues. The CDR3 loop is CASSLPLEGANVLTF. In DNA, the CDR3 is TGTGCCAGCAGCTTGCCGCTGGAAGGGGCCAACGTCCTGACTTTC.

J is TRBJ2-3 and V is TRBV6-4, with 8 bases identical to TRBD2. Losses at the gene ends were 5 bases for V and 2 bases for J; bases not matched to a gene: 9. The CDR3 loop spans 16 amino acids. Germline V gene sequence: CDR1 MRHNA, CDR2 SNTAGT. For the CDR3, the DNA is TGTGCCAGCAGTCCCTCAGCGGGGGCCTACACAGATACGCAGTATTTT. It translates to CASSPSAGAYTDTQYF.

The chain joins TRBV3-1 (or the pseudogene TRBV3-2) to TRBJ2-1, with 7 bases identical to TRBD2. The CDR3 is made up of 13 amino acids. J was trimmed by 8 bases and V by 4 bases; bases with no gene match: 5. Germline lookup yields CDR1 LGHDT and CDR2 YNNKEL (reference sequence). The CDR3 DNA follows: TGTGCCAGCAGCCCAACTAGCGTTGATGAGCAGTTCTTC. It codes for CASSPTSVDEQFF.

This clone showed up just once. The chain has TRBV6-1 and TRBJ2-7; no reliable D call. V shed 2 bases and J shed 2 bases, with 4 bases lying between them. The CDR3 is 12 residues long. CDR1 and CDR2 from the germline V gene are MNHNS and SASEGT. The CDR3 loop is CASSEYPYEQYF. CDR3 bases: TGTGCCAGCAGTGAATATCCCTACGAGCAGTACTTC.

As concerns this clone: Sequence at one end of the junction differs from germline and may be a read error. The chain uses TRBV7-3 and TRBJ1-1; D not resolved. In germline, CDR1 is SGHTA, CDR2 FQGTGA. CDR3 length equals 13 residues. The chain's CDR3 is CASSSLVNAEAFF. The CDR3 nucleotides read TGTGCCAGCAGCTCCCTAGTGAACGCTGAAGCTTTCTTT. Supplemented by reference TRBV7-3 and TRBJ1-1, the full variable domain reads GAGVSQTPSNKVTEKGKYVELRCDPISGHTALYWYRQSLGQGPEFLIYFQGTGAADDSGLPNDRFFAVRPEGSVSTLKIQRTERGDSAVYLCASSSLVNAEAFFGQGTRLTVV.

J is TRBJ1-1 and V is TRBV10-3; D gene ambiguous. CDR3 length equals 14 residues. Germline values: CDR1 ENHRY, CDR2 SYGVKD. V lost 4 bases, J lost 6 bases, and 15 bases lay in between. The CDR3, as DNA: TGTGCCATCAGTGCGGTGGGTTCTGACGCTGAAGCTTTCTTT. Translating gives CAISAVGSDAEAFF.

This rearrangement joins TRBV7-8 to TRBJ2-7, with TRBD2 as a possible D gene (6 bases). Trimming pared 1 base from V and 6 bases from J, leaving 10 bases between. Germline lookup yields CDR1 SGHVS and CDR2 FQNEAQ. The CDR3 extends over 13 amino acids. The CDR3 is CASSLVEGAEQYF. DNA of the CDR3: TGTGCCAGCAGCTTAGTGGAGGGCGCCGAGCAGTACTTC.

The gene calls are TRBV4-1 and TRBJ2-2; D ambiguous. Germline values: CDR1 MGHRA, CDR2 YSYEKL. The CDR3 covers 15 residues. V lost 3 bases, J lost 5 bases, and 13 bases lay in between. CDR3: CASSQLNRQTGELFF. CDR3 in DNA: TGCGCCAGCAGCCAGCTAAACCGCCAAACCGGGGAGCTGTTTTTT.

In this sample, this clone turned up once. The V call is TRBV6-5, the J call TRBJ2-3; D is unresolved. The CDR3 sequence is 15 residues long. Germline values: CDR1 MNHEY, CDR2 SVGAGI. V was shortened by 6 bases and J by 2 bases, with 15 bases between the two germline ends. The CDR3 nucleotides are TGTGCCAGCAGCGTGGGATCATTTCCCACAGATACGCAGTATTTT. It specifies CASSVGSFPTDTQYF.

The chain links TRBV4-2 to TRBJ2-5; 11 bases are a match to TRBD2. The germline V gene has CDR1 LGHNA and CDR2 YNFKEQ. The ends lost 5 bases at V and 0 bases at J; junction bases unmatched: 5. This CDR3 has 16 amino acids. Here the CDR3 DNA reads TGTGCCAGCAGCGGCCTAGCGGGGGGTCACCAAGAGACCCAGTACTTC. Protein sequence: CASSGLAGGHQETQYF.

The CDR3 DNA follows: TGTGCCAGCAGCCCCAACGGGCCCCAGGGGTACACTGAAGCTTTCTTT. Translation: CASSPNGPQGYTEAFF. The chain employs TRBV9 and TRBJ1-1, with TRBD1 as a possible D gene (6 bases). V lost 4 bases, J lost 3 bases, and 19 bases lay in between. The CDR3 is 16 residues long. Looked up from germline, CDR1 is SGDLS and CDR2 is YYNGEE.

The chain carries TRBV6-5 and TRBJ1-4; D may be TRBD1 (5 bases). Germline V gene sequence: CDR1 MNHEY, CDR2 SVGAGI. The CDR3 totals 15 residues. The V gene lost 8 bases and the J gene lost 4 bases, with 17 bases spanning the gap. The CDR3 loop is CASSDGGTSNEKLFF. DNA for the CDR3: TGTGCCAGCTCGGACGGGGGGACGAGTAATGAAAAACTGTTTTTT.

This clone was seen a single time. V usage is TRBV18 and J usage is TRBJ2-1, with D unclear. CDR3 length equals 13 residues. In germline, CDR1 is KGHSH, CDR2 LQKENI. Trimming pared 3 bases from V and 8 bases from J, leaving 11 bases between. The CDR3 region is CASSPAAGHEQFF. CDR3 nucleotides: TGTGCCAGCTCACCGGCGGCAGGACATGAGCAGTTCTTC.

This rearrangement joins TRBV27 to TRBJ1-2, with D unresolved. In germline, CDR1 is MNHEY, CDR2 SMNVEV (reference sequence). The V and J ends lost 0 bases and 4 bases respectively, with 9 bases between them. CDR3 length: 14 residues. The CDR3 DNA is TGTGCCAGCAGTTTATCAAGGAACAGCTATGGCTACACCTTC. It specifies CASSLSRNSYGYTF.

The chain recombines TRBV15 with TRBJ1-2; D gene unclear. Looked up from germline, CDR1 is LNHNV and CDR2 is YYDKDF (reference sequence). Trimming cost V 8 bases and J 2 bases, with 12 bases left between them. CDR3 length equals 13 residues. The CDR3 DNA reads TGTGCCACCCTTTCAACCGTAAACTATGGCTACACCTTC. It codes for CATLSTVNYGYTF.

The chain couples TRBV5-1 to TRBJ2-7; TRBD1 agrees at 9 bases. Germline V gene sequence: CDR1 SGHRS, CDR2 YFSETQ. The CDR3 is made up of 13 amino acids. Germline trimming cut 0 bases from V and 9 bases from J; bases unmatched to any gene: 4. The CDR3 DNA reads TGCGCCAGCAGCTTGGGACAGGGGGACCCGCAGTACTTC. It translates to CASSLGQGDPQYF.

The gene calls are TRBV12-3 or TRBV12-4 and TRBJ1-1; TRBD1 might be the D (6 bases). V lost 7 bases, J lost 4 bases, and 13 bases lay in between. The CDR3 length is 13 residues. The CDR3 coding sequence is TGTGCCAGCATAATTCTGGGGGCCACTGAAGCTTTCTTT. Encoded protein: CASIILGATEAFF.

This chain joins TRBV7-9 and TRBJ1-6, with 12 nucleotides matching TRBD1. This CDR3 is 16 amino acids long. With 5 bases clipped from V and 8 bases from J, the junction kept 7 bases outside the gene matches. Germline V gives CDR1 SEHNR, CDR2 FQNEAQ (reference sequence). Written as DNA, the CDR3 is TGTGCCAGCAGCCCGGGACAGGGGGCGTCTGATTCACCCCTCCACTTT. Residues: CASSPGQGASDSPLHF.

The chain carries TRBV7-9 and TRBJ1-5; D unresolved. Trimming pared 5 bases from V and 4 bases from J, leaving 6 bases between. Looked up from germline, CDR1 is SEHNR and CDR2 is FQNEAQ (reference sequence). The CDR3 is made up of 12 amino acids. CDR3 in amino acids: CASSPLNQPQHF. CDR3 nucleotides: TGTGCCAGCAGCCCACTTAATCAGCCCCAGCATTTT.

This rearrangement joins TRBV5-6 to TRBJ1-2, with 8 nucleotides matching TRBD1. The CDR3 is made up of 13 amino acids. Germline trimming cut 3 bases from V and 8 bases from J; bases unmatched to any gene: 6. The germline V gene encodes CDR1 SGHDT and CDR2 YYEEEE. In DNA, the CDR3 is TGTGCCAGCAGCTCGATGACAGGGGAAGGCTACACCTTC. The encoded protein is CASSSMTGEGYTF. The full variable domain, its missing parts supplied by reference TRBV5-6 and TRBJ1-2, is DAGVTQSPTHLIKTRGQQVTLRCSPKSGHDTVSWYQQALGQGPQFIFQYYEEEERQRGNFPDRFSGHQFPNYSSELNVNALLLGDSALYLCASSSMTGEGYTFGSGTRLTVV.